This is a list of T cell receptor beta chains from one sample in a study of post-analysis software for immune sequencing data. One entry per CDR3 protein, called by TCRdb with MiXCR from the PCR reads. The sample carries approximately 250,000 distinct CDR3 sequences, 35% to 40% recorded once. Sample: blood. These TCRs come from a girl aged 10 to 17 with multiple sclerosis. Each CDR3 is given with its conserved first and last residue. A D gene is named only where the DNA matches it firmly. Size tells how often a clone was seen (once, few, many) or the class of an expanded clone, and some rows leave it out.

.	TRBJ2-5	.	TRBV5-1	CASSLERGGETQYF	TGCGCCAGCAGCTTGGAGAGGGGTGGCGAGACCCAGTACTTC
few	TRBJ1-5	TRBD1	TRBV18	CASSRTGKRDQPQHF	TGTGCCAGCTCACGGACAGGGAAAAGGGATCAGCCCCAGCATTTT
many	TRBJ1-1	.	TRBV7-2	CASSLVTLGVSEAFF	TGTGCCAGCAGCTTAGTTACCTTAGGGGTTAGTGAAGCTTTCTTT
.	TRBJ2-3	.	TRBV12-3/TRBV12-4	CAGSLGLRGTDTQYF	TGTGCCGGCAGTTTGGGGCTTAGAGGCACAGATACGCAGTATTTT
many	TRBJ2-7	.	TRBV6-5	CASRPLGRGKDEQYF	TGTGCCAGCAGGCCACTCGGGAGAGGGAAAGACGAGCAGTACTTC
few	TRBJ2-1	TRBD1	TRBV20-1	CSATRDRRAYNEQFF	TGCAGTGCTACCCGGGACAGGAGGGCCTACAATGAGCAGTTCTTC
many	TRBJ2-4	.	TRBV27	CASLSPGGSQYF	TGTGCCAGCCTTAGTCCAGGAGGAAGTCAGTACTTC
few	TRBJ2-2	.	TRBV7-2	CASSLFGDTGELFF	TGTGCCAGCAGCTTATTCGGGGACACCGGGGAGCTGTTTTTT
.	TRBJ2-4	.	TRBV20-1	CSARDWPEGKNIQYF	TGCAGTGCTAGAGATTGGCCGGAGGGCAAAAACATTCAGTACTTC
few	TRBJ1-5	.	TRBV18	CASSPDGQYQPQHF	TGTGCCAGCTCACCAGACGGACAGTATCAGCCCCAGCATTTT
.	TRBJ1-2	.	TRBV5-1	CASSENRSNYGYTF	TGCGCCAGCAGCGAGAACCGGTCTAACTATGGCTACACCTTC
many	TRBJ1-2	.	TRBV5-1	CASSLDSTQRLYGYTF	TGCGCCAGCAGCTTGGACTCTACCCAGCGTCTCTATGGCTACACCTTC
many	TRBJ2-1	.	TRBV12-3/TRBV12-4	CASSRTENEQFF	TGTGCCAGCAGCCGAACGGAGAATGAGCAGTTCTTC
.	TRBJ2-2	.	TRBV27	CASSPFAGSTGELFF	TGTGCCAGCAGTCCATTCGCAGGGAGCACCGGGGAGCTGTTTTTT
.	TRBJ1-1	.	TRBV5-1	CASRLAARETGTEAFF	TGCGCCAGCAGACTAGCGGCGAGGGAGACGGGCACTGAAGCTTTCTTT
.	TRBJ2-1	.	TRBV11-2	CASRGRNDEQFF	TGTGCCAGCAGGGGGAGGAACGATGAGCAGTTCTTC
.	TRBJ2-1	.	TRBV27	CASSLSGGVSSYNEQFF	TGTGCCAGCAGTTTATCAGGAGGAGTAAGCTCCTACAATGAGCAGTTCTTC
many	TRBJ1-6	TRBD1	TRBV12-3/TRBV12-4	CASSLDRGRSPLHF	TGTGCCAGCAGTCTCGACAGGGGGCGTTCACCCCTCCACTTT
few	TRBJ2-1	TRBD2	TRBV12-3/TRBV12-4	CASRGTSGRGGSSYNEQFF	TGTGCCAGCAGGGGGACTAGCGGGAGAGGAGGAAGCTCCTACAATGAGCAGTTCTTC
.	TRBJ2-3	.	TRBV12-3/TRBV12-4	CASSRGPAVPSSTDTQYF	TGTGCCAGCAGCAGGGGACCAGCGGTTCCTTCTAGCACAGATACGCAGTATTTT
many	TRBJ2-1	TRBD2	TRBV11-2	CASSLVAGVVNEQFF	TGTGCCAGCAGCTTAGTAGCGGGGGTTGTCAATGAGCAGTTCTTC
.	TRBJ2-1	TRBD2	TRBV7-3	CASSTSRTSGSEPSSYNEQFF	TGTGCCAGCAGCACCTCCAGGACTAGCGGGAGCGAACCTAGCTCCTACAATGAGCAGTTCTTC